The table lists the clone carrying this T cell receptor (beta chain) with a few counts. Its target is not known. Blood was collected once per donor into heparin, averaging about 100 mL. This entry is derived from a study of beta chain features in type 1 diabetes. Study-wide background: The study examined 90 million to 130 million sorted cells across all samples.

Findings of the study overall: When Type 1 diabetes patients were examined, their TCRB CDR3s proved moderately but significantly shorter in all four CD4+ subsets.

Isolated RNA was reverse transcribed in full, so expressed TCRB transcripts were sequenced. Data came from immunoSEQ multiplex PCR; TCRdb stores just in-frame clones and leaves some out. Of roughly 340,000 clones in the sample, roughly 12% are singletons; the top ten hold about 0.01%. This CDR3 comprises 14 residues. Germline V CDR1 and CDR2: SGHAT, FQNNGV. V gave up 6 bases and J gave up 2 bases; unmatched junction bases: 7. The rearrangement links TRBV11-2 to TRBJ2-7; 7 bases agree with TRBD2. The sequence was collected from a young woman with type 1 diabetes. What was sequenced was naive CD4+ T cells from blood. CDR3 nucleotide sequence: TGTGCCAGCAGATCCCCGGGGGGAACCTACGAGCAGTACTTC. This encodes CASRSPGGTYEQYF. The variable domain in full, with the rest retrieved from reference TRBV11-2 and TRBJ2-7, is EAGVAQSPRYKIIEKRQSVAFWCNPISGHATLYWYQQILGQGPKLLIQFQNNGVVDDSQLPKDRFSAERLKGVDSTLKIQPAKLEDSAVYLCASRSPGGTYEQYFGPGTRLTVT.